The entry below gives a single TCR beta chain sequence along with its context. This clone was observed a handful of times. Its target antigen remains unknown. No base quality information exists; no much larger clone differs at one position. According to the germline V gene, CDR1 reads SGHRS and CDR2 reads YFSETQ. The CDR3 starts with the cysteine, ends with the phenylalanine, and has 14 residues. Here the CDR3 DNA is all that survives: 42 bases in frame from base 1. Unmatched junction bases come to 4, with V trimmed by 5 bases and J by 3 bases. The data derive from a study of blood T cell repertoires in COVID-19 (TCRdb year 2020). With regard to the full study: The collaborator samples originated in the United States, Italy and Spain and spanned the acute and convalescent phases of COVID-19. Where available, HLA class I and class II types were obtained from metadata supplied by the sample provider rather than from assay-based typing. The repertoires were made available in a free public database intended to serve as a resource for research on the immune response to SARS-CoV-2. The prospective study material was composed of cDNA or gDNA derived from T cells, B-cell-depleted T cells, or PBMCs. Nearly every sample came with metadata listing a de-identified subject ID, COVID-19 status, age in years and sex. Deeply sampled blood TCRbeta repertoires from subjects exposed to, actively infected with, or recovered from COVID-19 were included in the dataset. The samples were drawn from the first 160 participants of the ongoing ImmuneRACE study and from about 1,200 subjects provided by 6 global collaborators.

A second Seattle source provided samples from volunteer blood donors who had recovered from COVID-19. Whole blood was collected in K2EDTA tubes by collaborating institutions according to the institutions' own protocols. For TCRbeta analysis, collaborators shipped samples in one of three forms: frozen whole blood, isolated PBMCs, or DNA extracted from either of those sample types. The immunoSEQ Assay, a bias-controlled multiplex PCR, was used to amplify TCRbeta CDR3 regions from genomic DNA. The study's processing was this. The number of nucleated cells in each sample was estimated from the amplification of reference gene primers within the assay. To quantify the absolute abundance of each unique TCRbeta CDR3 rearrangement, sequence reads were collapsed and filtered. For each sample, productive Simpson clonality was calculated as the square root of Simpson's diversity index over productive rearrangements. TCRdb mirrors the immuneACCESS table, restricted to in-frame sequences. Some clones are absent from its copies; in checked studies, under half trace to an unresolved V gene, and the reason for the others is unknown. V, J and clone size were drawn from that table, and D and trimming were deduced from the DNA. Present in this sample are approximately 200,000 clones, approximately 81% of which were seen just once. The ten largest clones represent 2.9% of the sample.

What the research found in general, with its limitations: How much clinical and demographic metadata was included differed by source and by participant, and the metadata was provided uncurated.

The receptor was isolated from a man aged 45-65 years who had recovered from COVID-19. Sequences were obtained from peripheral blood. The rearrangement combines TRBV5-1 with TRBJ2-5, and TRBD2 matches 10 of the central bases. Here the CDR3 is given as CASRAGGPKETQYF. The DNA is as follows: TGCGCCAGCAGAGCGGGAGGGCCGAAAGAGACCCAGTACTTC. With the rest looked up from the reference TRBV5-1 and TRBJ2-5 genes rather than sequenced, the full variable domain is KAGVTQTPRYLIKTRGQQVTLSCSPISGHRSVSWYQQTPGQGLQFLFEYFSETQRNKGNFPGRFSGRQFSNSRSEMNVSTLELGDSALYLCASRAGGPKETQYFGPGTRLLVL.